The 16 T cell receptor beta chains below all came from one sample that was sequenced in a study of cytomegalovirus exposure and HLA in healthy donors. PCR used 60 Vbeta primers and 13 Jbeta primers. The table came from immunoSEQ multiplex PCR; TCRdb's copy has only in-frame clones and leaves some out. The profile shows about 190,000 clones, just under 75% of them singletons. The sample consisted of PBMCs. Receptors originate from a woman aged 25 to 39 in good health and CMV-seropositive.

The CDR3 nucleotides read TGTGCCAGCAGTTTATTGGGAGACCGTGAGACCCAGTACTTC. Encoded protein: CASSLLGDRETQYF. V is TRBV27 and J is TRBJ2-5; D may be TRBD2 (5 bases). The CDR3 sequence is 14 residues long. Between the trimmed V and J ends, which lost 1 base and 5 bases, there was a span of 11 bases. Germline-derived CDR1 and CDR2 are MNHEY and SMNVEV (reference sequence).

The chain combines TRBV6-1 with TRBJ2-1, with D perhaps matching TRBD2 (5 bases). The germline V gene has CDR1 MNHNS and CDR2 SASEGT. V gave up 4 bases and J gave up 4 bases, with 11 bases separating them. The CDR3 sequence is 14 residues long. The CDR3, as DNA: TGTGCCAGCAGTGGGACTTTCACATACAATGAGCAGTTCTTC. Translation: CASSGTFTYNEQFF.

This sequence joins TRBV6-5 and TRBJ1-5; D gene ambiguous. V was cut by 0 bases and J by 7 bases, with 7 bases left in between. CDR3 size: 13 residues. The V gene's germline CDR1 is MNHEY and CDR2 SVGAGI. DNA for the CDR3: TGTGCCAGCAGTTACTCCCCCTCCCAGCCCCAGCATTTT. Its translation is CASSYSPSQPQHF.

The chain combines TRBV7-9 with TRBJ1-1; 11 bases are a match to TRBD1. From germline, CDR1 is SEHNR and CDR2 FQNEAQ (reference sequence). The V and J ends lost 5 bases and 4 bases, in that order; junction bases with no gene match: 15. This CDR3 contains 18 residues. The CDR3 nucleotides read TGTGCCAGCAGCGGCCGAGGACAGGGGGCTCTAGGATTCACTGAAGCTTTCTTT. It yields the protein CASSGRGQGALGFTEAFF. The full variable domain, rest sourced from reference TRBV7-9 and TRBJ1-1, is DTGVSQNPRHKITKRGQNVTFRCDPISEHNRLYWYRQTLGQGPEFLTYFQNEAQLEKSRLLSDRFSAERPKGSFSTLEIQRTEQGDSAMYLCASSGRGQGALGFTEAFFGQGTRLTVV.

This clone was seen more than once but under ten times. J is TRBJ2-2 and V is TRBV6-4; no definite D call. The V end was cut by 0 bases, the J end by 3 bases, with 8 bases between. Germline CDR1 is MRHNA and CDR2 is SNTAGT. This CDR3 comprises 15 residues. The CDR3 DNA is TGTGCCAGCAGTGACTCGTCCATTGACACCGGGGAGCTGTTTTTT. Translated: CASSDSSIDTGELFF.

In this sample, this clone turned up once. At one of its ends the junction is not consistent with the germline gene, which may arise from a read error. CDR3: CSSSLEQGYEQYF. CDR3 DNA sequence: TGTTCCAGCAGCTTAGAACAGGGCTACGAGCAGTACTTC. V is TRBV7-9 and J is TRBJ2-7, with D perhaps matching TRBD1 (6 bases). Germline V gene lookup returns CDR1 SEHNR and CDR2 FQNEAQ (reference sequence). The CDR3 has 13 residues.

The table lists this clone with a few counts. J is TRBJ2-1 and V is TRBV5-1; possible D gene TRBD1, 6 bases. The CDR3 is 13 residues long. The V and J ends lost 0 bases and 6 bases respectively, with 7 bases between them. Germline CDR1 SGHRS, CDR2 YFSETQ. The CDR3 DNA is TGCGCCAGCAGCTTGGCGACAGGCAATGAGCAGTTCTTC. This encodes CASSLATGNEQFF.

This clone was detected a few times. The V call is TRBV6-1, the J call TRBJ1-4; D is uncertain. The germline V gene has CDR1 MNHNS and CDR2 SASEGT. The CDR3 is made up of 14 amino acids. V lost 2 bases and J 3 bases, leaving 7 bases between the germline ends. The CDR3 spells CASSESGPNEKLFF. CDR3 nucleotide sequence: TGTGCCAGCAGTGAATCAGGCCCTAATGAAAAACTGTTTTTT.

The CDR3 sequence is CASSFDISNQPQHF. The CDR3 DNA reads TGTGCCAGCAGTTTCGACATTAGCAATCAGCCCCAGCATTTT. This sequence joins TRBV27 and TRBJ1-5; unclear D gene. The ends were cut back, 3 bases at V and 0 bases at J, with 6 bases in the middle. The CDR3 spans 14 residues. Germline-derived CDR1 and CDR2 are MNHEY and SMNVEV (reference sequence).

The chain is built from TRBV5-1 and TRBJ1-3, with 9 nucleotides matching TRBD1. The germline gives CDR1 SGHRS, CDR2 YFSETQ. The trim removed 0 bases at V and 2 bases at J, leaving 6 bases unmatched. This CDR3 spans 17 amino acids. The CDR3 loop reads CASSLGDREGAGNTIYF. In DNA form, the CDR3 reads TGCGCCAGCAGCTTGGGGGACAGGGAGGGAGCTGGAAACACCATATATTTT.

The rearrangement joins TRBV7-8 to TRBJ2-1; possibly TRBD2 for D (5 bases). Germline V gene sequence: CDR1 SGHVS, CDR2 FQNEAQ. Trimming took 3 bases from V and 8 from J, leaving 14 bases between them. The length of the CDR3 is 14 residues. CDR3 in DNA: TGTGCCAGCAGCTTGAGGGCTGGGATAGATGAGCAGTTCTTC. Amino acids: CASSLRAGIDEQFF.

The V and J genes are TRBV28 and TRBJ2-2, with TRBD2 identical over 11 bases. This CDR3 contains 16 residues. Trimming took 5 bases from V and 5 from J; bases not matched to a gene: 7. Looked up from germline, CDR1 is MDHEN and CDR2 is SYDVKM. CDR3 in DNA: TGTGCCAGCAGTGCTACTAGCGGGAGTTTGACCGGGGAGCTGTTTTTT. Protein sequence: CASSATSGSLTGELFF.

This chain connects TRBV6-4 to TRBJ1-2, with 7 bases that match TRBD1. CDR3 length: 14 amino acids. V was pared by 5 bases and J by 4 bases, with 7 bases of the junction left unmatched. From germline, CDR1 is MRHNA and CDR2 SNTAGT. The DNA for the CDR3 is TGTGCCAGCAGTCCGACGGGACAGCGCTATGGCTACACCTTC. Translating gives CASSPTGQRYGYTF.

CDR3 in DNA: TGCGCCAGCAGTAGAGGGCGGGAGGGCCTCTACGAGCAGTACTTC. Encoded protein: CASSRGREGLYEQYF. The chain carries TRBV5-1 and TRBJ2-7; 9 bases align to TRBD2. V dropped 5 bases and J dropped 3; count of bases not matched to a gene: 9. Germline CDR1 is SGHRS and CDR2 is YFSETQ. The CDR3 consists of 15 residues.

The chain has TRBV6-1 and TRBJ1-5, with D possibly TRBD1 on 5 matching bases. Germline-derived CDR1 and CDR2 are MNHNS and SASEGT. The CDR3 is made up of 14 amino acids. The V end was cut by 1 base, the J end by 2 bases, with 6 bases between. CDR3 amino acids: CASSEGGGNQPQHF. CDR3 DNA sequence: TGTGCCAGCAGTGAAGGGGGCGGCAATCAGCCCCAGCATTTT.

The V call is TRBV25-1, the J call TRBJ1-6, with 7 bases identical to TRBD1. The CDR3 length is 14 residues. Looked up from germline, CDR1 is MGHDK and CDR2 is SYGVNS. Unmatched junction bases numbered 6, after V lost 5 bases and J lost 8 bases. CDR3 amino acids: CASSWSGGHSPLHF. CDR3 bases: TGTGCCAGCAGTTGGTCAGGGGGGCATTCACCCCTCCACTTT.